This TCR beta chain was identified during a study of blood T cell repertoires in COVID-19. The overall study: The United States, Italy and Spain supplied acute and convalescent COVID-19 samples. T cells, B-cell-depleted T cells, or PBMCs provided the cDNA or gDNA that served as material.

The germline V gene encodes CDR1 ENHRY and CDR2 SYGVKD. Trimming removed 10 bases at V and 3 bases at J, with 18 bases between. The CDR3 is made up of 14 amino acids. Original analysis: From reference gene primer amplification, estimates of nucleated cell counts were derived. TCRdb's table, derived via immunoSEQ multiplex PCR, lists solely in-frame clones and lacks some. V and J calls and clone size come straight from that table; D and trimming were deduced from the DNA. The table records over 200,000 clones, around 82% of them present only once. This receptor was obtained from a man aged 35-49 years with active or convalescent COVID-19. The material sequenced was peripheral blood. The chain links TRBV10-3 to TRBJ1-1; no clear D gene. The CDR3: CATGIGRLHTEAFF. CDR3 coding DNA: TGTGCCACCGGAATCGGCAGACTGCACACTGAAGCTTTCTTT.